This T cell receptor (beta chain) was documented in a study of resident and recirculating memory T cells in vitiligo listed by TCRdb under 2018. Study-level background: For TCR beta sequencing, each of a few stable vitiligo patients provided PBMCs along with epidermis taken by shave biopsy from two lesional and two nonlesional sites. Samples were homogenized without cell sorting just before genomic DNA extraction with the Qiagen DNeasy Blood & Tissue Kit. The goal of the human TCR beta sequencing was to check whether lesional vitiligo skin contained specific clones that differed from the clones found in nonlesional skin and blood. The paper's findings and limits, for the study overall: TCR sequences were not conserved across biopsy sites or patients, suggesting that different T cell clones infiltrate different lesions, described as private specificity. Future mechanistic studies are needed so that the relative contributions of the lesion-infiltrating T cell clones and of human Trm versus Tcm pools can be evaluated. No single dominant TCR clone was found, and clonality differed from one vitiligo lesion to another. Overlap and correlation analysis found no significant repertoire overlap between any two biopsies, even biopsies from the same patient, apart from each lesion compared with itself.

This clone was counted a few times. Its antigen is not yet known. No much larger clone is present one base from it, and per-base qualities are unavailable. A patient's vitiligo counted as stable when the lesions had not changed at all during the previous 6 months. To qualify as stable, patients additionally needed to show no confetti depigmentation, which is a clinical sign of active vitiligo. Any patient who had received treatment in the previous three months was excluded. PBMCs were isolated from heparinized blood by Ficoll density gradient centrifugation and were subsequently flash-frozen. The immunoSEQ hsTCRB kit was used to amplify TCR beta chains from the genomic DNA. The immunoSEQ service sequenced the TCR beta libraries on an Illumina MiSeq instrument. The original methods were these. Analysis of the repertoire data was performed with the immunoSEQ Analyzer. TCRdb limited this immuneACCESS table to in-frame rearrangements with V and J called. A share of clones is missing; checked studies link under half to unresolved V genes, and the rest is unexplained. V, J and clone size were drawn from that table, and D and trimming were deduced from the DNA. The sample data list fewer than 80,000 clones, and 91% of these were observed just once. The top ten constitute 4% to 5.5% of the sample.

The specimen sequenced was blood. The origin of this receptor is a male donor with vitiligo.

The DNA sequence follows: TGTGCCAGCAGTGAAGATGAAGGACAGGGGAACAATGAGCAGTTCTTC. This yields the protein CASSEDEGQGNNEQFF. The chain joins TRBV6-1 to TRBJ2-1, with TRBD1 identical over 9 junction bases. CDR1 and CDR2 are read off the germline V gene as MNHNS and SASEGT. Relative to germline, V is missing 1 base and J is missing 5 bases, with 6 bases of the junction outside any gene match. The CDR3 has 16 amino acids, counting the end cysteine and phenylalanine. CDR3 DNA is the only sequence kept; it has 48 bases, read in frame from the first base.